The 8 T cell receptor beta chains in this list originate from one sample, sequenced in a study of cytomegalovirus exposure and HLA in healthy donors. The PCR had 60 Vbeta and 13 Jbeta primers. Assay used: immunoSEQ multiplex PCR; TCRdb lists only in-frame clones, some missing. The sample holds around 210,000 clones, 78% seen once. Sequenced: PBMCs. The receptors shown here come from a boy aged 10-17 years in good health and CMV-seronegative.

This clone was detected once. Additional DNA sequences in this sample encode the identical CDR3. The rearrangement links TRBV29-1 to TRBJ1-1, with D perhaps matching TRBD1 (5 bases). Trimming took off 5 bases at V and 3 bases at J, with 10 bases between the two ends. The germline V gene has CDR1 SQVTM and CDR2 ANQGSEA. CDR3 length: 12 amino acids. The CDR3 region has the DNA TGCAGCGTTAGGGGCGGGGACACTGAAGCTTTCTTT. Amino acids: CSVRGGDTEAFF.

V and J are TRBV4-1 and TRBJ1-4; TRBD1 agrees at 7 bases. Germline lookup yields CDR1 MGHRA and CDR2 YSYEKL. CDR3 length: 13 amino acids. Unmatched junction bases numbered 6, after V lost 7 bases and J lost 7 bases. CDR3 amino acids: CASKRAGGEKLFF. The CDR3 DNA sequence: TGCGCCAGCAAGCGGGCAGGGGGTGAAAAACTGTTTTTT.

The rearrangement joins TRBV5-1 to TRBJ1-1; a possible D gene is TRBD1 (5 bases). V lost 4 bases and J lost 5, with 18 bases in between. There are 15 residues in the CDR3. Germline V gene sequence: CDR1 SGHRS, CDR2 YFSETQ. The CDR3 spells CASSPEGVYGTEAFF. In nucleotides, the CDR3 is TGCGCCAGCAGCCCCGAAGGGGTATATGGAACTGAAGCTTTCTTT.

V is TRBV30 and J is TRBJ1-5; the match to TRBD1 covers 10 bases. The CDR3 runs 13 residues. CDR1 GTSNPN and CDR2 SVGIG come from the germline V gene (reference sequence). Trimming took 3 bases from V and 7 from J; bases not matched to a gene: 3. Here the CDR3 DNA reads TGTGCCTGGAGCTGGGACAGGGGCCAGCCCCAGCATTTT. Translated, it gives CAWSWDRGQPQHF.

This clone has more than one count but fewer than ten. The chain combines TRBV7-9 with TRBJ1-4; D is unclear. The length of the CDR3 is 14 residues. Looked up from germline, CDR1 is SEHNR and CDR2 is FQNEAQ (reference sequence). The V gene lost 2 bases and the J gene lost 4 bases, with 8 bases spanning the gap. The CDR3 nucleotides read TGTGCCAGCAGCTTAAAACTGAATAATGAAAAACTGTTTTTT. Translation gives CASSLKLNNEKLFF.

The chain links TRBV15 to TRBJ1-2; 8 bases are shared with TRBD1. There are 12 residues in the CDR3. The J segment lost 8 bases and the V segment lost 6 bases, leaving 5 bases of the junction unmatched. Germline values: CDR1 LNHNV, CDR2 YYDKDF (reference sequence). CDR3 loop: CATREQGEGYTF. DNA of the CDR3: TGTGCCACCAGAGAACAGGGGGAAGGCTACACCTTC. The full variable domain, rest sourced from reference TRBV15 and TRBJ1-2, is DAMVIQNPRYQVTQFGKPVTLSCSQTLNHNVMYWYQQKSSQAPKLLFHYYDKDFNNEADTPDNFQSRRPNTSFCFLDIRSPGLGDTAMYLCATREQGEGYTFGSGTRLTVV.

The V call is TRBV28, the J call TRBJ2-7; D might be TRBD2 (6 bases). The germline V gene encodes CDR1 MDHEN and CDR2 SYDVKM. The CDR3 runs to 14 residues. Trimming took off 6 bases at V and 5 bases at J, with 17 bases between the two ends. The CDR3 loop is CASSTGEWVNEQYF. The CDR3 nucleotides read TGTGCCAGCAGCACGGGGGAGTGGGTCAACGAGCAGTACTTC.

A single count supports this clone. The chain is built from TRBV10-3 and TRBJ1-1; 7 bases align to TRBD1. The V and J ends lost 4 bases and 8 bases, in that order; junction bases with no gene match: 4. From germline, CDR1 is ENHRY and CDR2 SYGVKD. This CDR3 has 12 residues. Written as DNA, the CDR3 is TGTGCCATCAGTGCGGTGGACAGGGAAGCTTTCTTT. It translates to CAISAVDREAFF.